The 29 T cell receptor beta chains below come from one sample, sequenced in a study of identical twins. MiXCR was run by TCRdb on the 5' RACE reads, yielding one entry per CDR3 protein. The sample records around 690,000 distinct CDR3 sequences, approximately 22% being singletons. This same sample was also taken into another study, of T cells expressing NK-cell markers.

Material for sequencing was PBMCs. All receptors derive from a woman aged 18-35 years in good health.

The CDR3 nucleotides read TGTGCCAGCAGCTACCTAGCGGGGCCCAGTAGTGAGCAGTTCTTC. The encoded protein is CASSYLAGPSSEQFF. The rearrangement uses TRBV11-2 and TRBJ2-1; 9 nucleotides match TRBD2. V shed 4 bases and J 9 bases; nucleotides not matched to a gene: 10. From germline, CDR1 is SGHAT and CDR2 FQNNGV. This CDR3 is built from 15 residues.

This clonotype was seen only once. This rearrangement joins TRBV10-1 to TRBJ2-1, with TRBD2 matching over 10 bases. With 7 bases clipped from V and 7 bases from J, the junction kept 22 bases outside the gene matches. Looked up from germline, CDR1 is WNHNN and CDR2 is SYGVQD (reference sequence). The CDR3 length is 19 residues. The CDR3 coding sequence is TGCGCCAGCATCCAGATGCCTAGCGGGAGTGCTTCCCCCTCGAATGAGCAGTTCTTC. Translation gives CASIQMPSGSASPSNEQFF.

CDR3 bases: TGCAGTGCTAGGGGATCGGCCTCCTACGAGCAGTACTTC. Protein: CSARGSASYEQYF. This chain uses TRBV20-1 with TRBJ2-7; D call uncertain. Germline V gene data show CDR1 as DFQATT and CDR2 as SNEGSKA (reference sequence). Trimming shortened V by 3 bases and J by 0 bases, and 9 bases separated the two germline ends. The CDR3 has 13 residues.

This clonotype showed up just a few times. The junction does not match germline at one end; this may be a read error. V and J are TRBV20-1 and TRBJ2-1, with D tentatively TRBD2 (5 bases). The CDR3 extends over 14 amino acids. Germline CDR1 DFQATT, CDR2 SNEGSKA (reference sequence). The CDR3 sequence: CSATGIEVYNEQFF. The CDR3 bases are TGCAGCGCTACGGGGATTGAGGTCTACAATGAGCAGTTCTTC.

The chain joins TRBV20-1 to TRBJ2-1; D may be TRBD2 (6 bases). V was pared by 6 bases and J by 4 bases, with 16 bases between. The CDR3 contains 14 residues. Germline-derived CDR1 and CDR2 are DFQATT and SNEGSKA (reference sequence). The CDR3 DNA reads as TGCAGTGCGCCAGGCGTAGCGGAGTACAATGAGCAGTTCTTC. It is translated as CSAPGVAEYNEQFF.

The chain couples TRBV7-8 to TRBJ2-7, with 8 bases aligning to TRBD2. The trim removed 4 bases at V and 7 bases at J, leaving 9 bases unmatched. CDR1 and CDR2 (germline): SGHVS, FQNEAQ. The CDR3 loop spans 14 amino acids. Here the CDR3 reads CASSSLAGRLEQYF. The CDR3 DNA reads TGTGCCAGCAGCTCTTTAGCGGGACGCTTAGAGCAGTACTTC.

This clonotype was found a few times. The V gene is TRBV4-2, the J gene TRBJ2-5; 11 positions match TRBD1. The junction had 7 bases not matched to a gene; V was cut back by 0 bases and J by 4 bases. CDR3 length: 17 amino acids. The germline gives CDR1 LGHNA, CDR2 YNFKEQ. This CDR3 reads CASSQEFQDRGRETQYF. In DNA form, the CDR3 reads TGTGCCAGCAGCCAAGAGTTCCAGGACAGGGGGCGAGAGACCCAGTACTTC.

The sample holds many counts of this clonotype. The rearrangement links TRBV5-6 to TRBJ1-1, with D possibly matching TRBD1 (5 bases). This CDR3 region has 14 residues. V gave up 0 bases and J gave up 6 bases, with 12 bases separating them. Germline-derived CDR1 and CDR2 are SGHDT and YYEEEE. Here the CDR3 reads CASSLVGRGAEAFF. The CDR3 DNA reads TGTGCCAGCAGCTTGGTCGGAAGAGGGGCTGAAGCTTTCTTT.

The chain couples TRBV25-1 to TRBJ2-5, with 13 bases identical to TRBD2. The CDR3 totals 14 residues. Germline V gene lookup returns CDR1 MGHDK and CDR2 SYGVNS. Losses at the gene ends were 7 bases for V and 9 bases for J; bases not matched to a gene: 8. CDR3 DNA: TGTGCCAGCAAAGGACTAGCGGGAGAGGAGGCCCAGTACTTC. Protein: CASKGLAGEEAQYF.

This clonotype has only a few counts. CDR3 sequence reads: CASSDRASSRTNEKLFF. The CDR3 region has the DNA TGTGCCAGCAGCGACCGGGCCTCAAGCCGAACCAATGAAAAACTGTTTTTT. The J gene is TRBJ1-4, the V gene TRBV5-5; D gene unclear. V was cut by 4 bases and J by 5 bases, with 21 bases left in between. The CDR3 spans 17 residues. Germline CDR1 is SGHKS and CDR2 is YYEKEE (reference sequence).

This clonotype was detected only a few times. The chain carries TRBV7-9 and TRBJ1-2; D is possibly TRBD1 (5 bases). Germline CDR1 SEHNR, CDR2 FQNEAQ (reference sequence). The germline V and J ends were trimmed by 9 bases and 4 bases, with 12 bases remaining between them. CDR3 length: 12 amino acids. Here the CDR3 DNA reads TGTGCCAGGATAGGGGCGGTCTATGGCTACACCTTC. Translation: CARIGAVYGYTF.

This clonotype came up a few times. Here the CDR3 reads CSARDPRGRSYNEQFF. The DNA for the CDR3 is TGCAGTGCTAGAGATCCGCGGGGACGCTCCTACAATGAGCAGTTCTTC. This chain connects TRBV20-1 to TRBJ2-1; tentative D call: TRBD2 (6 bases). V gave up 0 bases and J gave up 0 bases, with 12 bases separating them. There are 16 residues in the CDR3. Germline CDR1 and CDR2: DFQATT and SNEGSKA (reference sequence).

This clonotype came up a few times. The CDR3, as DNA: TGTGCCAGCAGTTACCGACCCTACCAGAACACCGGGGAGCTGTTTTTT. It is translated as CASSYRPYQNTGELFF. This sequence joins TRBV6-5 and TRBJ2-2; no reliable D call. Between the trimmed V and J ends, which lost 2 bases and 1 base, there was a span of 11 bases. CDR3 length: 16 amino acids. Germline V CDR1 and CDR2: MNHEY, SVGAGI.

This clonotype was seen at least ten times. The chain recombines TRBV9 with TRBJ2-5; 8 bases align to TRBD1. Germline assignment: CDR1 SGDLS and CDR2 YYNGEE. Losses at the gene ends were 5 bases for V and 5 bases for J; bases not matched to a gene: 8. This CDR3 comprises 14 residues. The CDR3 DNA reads TGTGCCAGCAGTTACCCAGGGGGCGCGGAGACCCAGTACTTC. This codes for CASSYPGGAETQYF.

The CDR3 DNA reads as TGTGCCAGCAGTGCTACGTGGACAGGACCCTATGGCTACACCTTC. Translated, it gives CASSATWTGPYGYTF. This chain uses TRBV12-3 or TRBV12-4 with TRBJ1-2, with 7 bases matching TRBD1. The length of the CDR3 is 15 residues. Trimming removed 5 bases from V and 4 bases from J; junction bases left unmatched: 10.

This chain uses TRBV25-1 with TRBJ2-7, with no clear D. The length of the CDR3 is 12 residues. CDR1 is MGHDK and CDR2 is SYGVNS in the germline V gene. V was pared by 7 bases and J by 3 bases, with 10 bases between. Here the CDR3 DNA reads TGTGCCAGCACCGACCGGGTCTACGAGCAGTACTTC. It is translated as CASTDRVYEQYF.

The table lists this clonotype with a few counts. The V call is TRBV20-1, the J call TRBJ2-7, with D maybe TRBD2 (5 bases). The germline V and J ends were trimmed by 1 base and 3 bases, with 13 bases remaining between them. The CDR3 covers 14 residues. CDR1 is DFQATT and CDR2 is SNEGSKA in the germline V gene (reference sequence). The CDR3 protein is CSARARADDYEQYF. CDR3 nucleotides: TGCAGTGCTAGAGCCCGAGCGGACGACTACGAGCAGTACTTC.

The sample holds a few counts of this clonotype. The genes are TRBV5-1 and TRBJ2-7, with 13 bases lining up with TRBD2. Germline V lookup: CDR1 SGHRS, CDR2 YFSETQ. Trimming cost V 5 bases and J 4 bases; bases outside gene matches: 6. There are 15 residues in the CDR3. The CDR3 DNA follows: TGCGCCAGCAGTTTCCGGACTAGCGGGAGATACGAGCAGTACTTC. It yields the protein CASSFRTSGRYEQYF.

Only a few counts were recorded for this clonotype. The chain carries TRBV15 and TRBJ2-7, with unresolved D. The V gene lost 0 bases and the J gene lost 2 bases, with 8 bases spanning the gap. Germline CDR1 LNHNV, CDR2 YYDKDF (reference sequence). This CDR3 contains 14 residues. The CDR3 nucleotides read TGTGCCACCAGCAGAGAGCCCACACCCTACGAGCAGTACTTC. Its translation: CATSREPTPYEQYF.

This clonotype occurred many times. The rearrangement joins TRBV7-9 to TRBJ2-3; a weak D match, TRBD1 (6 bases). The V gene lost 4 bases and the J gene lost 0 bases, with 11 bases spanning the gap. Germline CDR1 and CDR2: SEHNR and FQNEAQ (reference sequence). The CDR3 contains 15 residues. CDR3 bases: TGTGCCAGCAGCTCCGGGACAACCAGCACAGATACGCAGTATTTT. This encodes CASSSGTTSTDTQYF.

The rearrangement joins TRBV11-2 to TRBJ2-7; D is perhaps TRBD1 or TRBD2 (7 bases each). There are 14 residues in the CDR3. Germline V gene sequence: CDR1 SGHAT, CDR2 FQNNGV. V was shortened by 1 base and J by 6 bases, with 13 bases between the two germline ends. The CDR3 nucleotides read TGTGCCAGCAGCTTAGTCAGGGGGAGGGGCGAGCAGTACTTC. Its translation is CASSLVRGRGEQYF. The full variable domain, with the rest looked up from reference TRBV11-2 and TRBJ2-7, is EAGVAQSPRYKIIEKRQSVAFWCNPISGHATLYWYQQILGQGPKLLIQFQNNGVVDDSQLPKDRFSAERLKGVDSTLKIQPAKLEDSAVYLCASSLVRGRGEQYFGPGTRLTVT.

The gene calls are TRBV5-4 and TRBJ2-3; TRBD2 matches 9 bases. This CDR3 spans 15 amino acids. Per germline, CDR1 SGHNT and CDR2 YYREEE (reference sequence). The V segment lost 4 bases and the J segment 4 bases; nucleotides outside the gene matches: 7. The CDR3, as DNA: TGTGCCAGCAGCACCCAGCGGGAGGCGGCAGATACGCAGTATTTT. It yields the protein CASSTQREAADTQYF.

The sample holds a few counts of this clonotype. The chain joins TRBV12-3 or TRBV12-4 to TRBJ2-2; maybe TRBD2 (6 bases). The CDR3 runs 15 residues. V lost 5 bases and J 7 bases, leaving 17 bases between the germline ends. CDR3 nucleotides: TGTGCCAGCAGTACGAGCGGGCCATGGCGCGGGGAGCTGTTTTTT. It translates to CASSTSGPWRGELFF.

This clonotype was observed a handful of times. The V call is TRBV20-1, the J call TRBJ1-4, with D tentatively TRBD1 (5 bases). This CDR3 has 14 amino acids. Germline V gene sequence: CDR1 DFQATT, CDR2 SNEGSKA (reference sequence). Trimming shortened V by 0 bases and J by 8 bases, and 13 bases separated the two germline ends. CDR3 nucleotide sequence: TGCAGTGCTAGAGAGGGCGCAGGGCGGGAAAAACTGTTTTTT. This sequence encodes CSAREGAGREKLFF.

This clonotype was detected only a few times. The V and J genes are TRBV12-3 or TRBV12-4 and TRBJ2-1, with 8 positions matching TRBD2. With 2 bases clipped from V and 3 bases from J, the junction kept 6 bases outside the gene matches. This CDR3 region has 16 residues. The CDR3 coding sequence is TGTGCCAGCAGTTTAACTAGCGGTCACGTCTACAATGAGCAGTTCTTC. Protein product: CASSLTSGHVYNEQFF.

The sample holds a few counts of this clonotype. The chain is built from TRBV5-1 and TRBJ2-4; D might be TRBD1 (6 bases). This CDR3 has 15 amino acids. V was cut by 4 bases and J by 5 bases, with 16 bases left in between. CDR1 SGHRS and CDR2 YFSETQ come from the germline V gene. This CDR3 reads CASSPPVWTENIQYF. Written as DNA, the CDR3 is TGCGCCAGCAGCCCGCCGGTCTGGACAGAAAACATTCAGTACTTC. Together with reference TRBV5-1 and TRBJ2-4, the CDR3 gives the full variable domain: KAGVTQTPRYLIKTRGQQVTLSCSPISGHRSVSWYQQTPGQGLQFLFEYFSETQRNKGNFPGRFSGRQFSNSRSEMNVSTLELGDSALYLCASSPPVWTENIQYFGAGTRLSVL.

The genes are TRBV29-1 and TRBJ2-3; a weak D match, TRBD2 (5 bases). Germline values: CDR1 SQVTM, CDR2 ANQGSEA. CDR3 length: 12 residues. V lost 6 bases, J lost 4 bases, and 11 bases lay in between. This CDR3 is CSVDGGADTQYF. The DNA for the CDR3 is TGCAGCGTCGACGGAGGAGCAGATACGCAGTATTTT.

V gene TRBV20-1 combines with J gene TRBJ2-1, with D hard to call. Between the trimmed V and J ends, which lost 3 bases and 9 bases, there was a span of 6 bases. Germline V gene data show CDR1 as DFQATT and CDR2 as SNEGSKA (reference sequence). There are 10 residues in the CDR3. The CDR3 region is CSASLREQFF. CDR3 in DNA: TGCAGTGCTAGTTTGCGTGAGCAGTTCTTC.

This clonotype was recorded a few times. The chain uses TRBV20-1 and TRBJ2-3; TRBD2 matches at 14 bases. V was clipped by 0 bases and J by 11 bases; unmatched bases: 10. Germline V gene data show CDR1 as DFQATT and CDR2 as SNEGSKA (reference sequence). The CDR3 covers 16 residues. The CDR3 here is CSARDPGLAGAGGQYF. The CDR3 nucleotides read TGCAGTGCTAGAGACCCGGGACTAGCGGGGGCCGGGGGGCAGTATTTT.